These T cell receptor beta chains were read from a single sample in a study of blood T cell repertoires in COVID-19. The repertoire was sequenced with immunoSEQ multiplex PCR; TCRdb's copy has only in-frame clones and lacks some. The sample lists a few hundred thousand clones, 75% to 90% occurring once. Sequencing was done on a sample of PBMCs or T cells enriched from blood (not recorded which). These receptors were taken from a woman in her fifties or sixties who had recovered from COVID-19. Both conserved end residues are part of each CDR3. Each record gives: J gene, clone size, D gene, V gene, CDR3 protein, CDR3 DNA. The D gene is left open where the match is weak. Only some rows state a clone size, as once, few, many or a class for expanded clones.

TRBJ1-1	-	-	TRBV5-7	CASSLGRGRANTEAFF	TGTGCCAGCAGCTTGGGTAGAGGGCGGGCGAACACTGAAGCTTTCTTT
TRBJ2-3	-	TRBD1	TRBV25-1	CASSKITGQGLGDTQYF	TGTGCCAGCTCAAAGATTACAGGACAGGGTTTAGGGGATACGCAGTATTTT
TRBJ2-1	-	TRBD1	TRBV4-2	CASSQGDRAAEQFF	TGTGCCAGCAGCCAAGGTGACAGGGCGGCTGAGCAGTTCTTC
TRBJ2-1	-	-	TRBV7-2	CASSLQPGESNEQFF	TGTGCCAGCAGCTTACAGCCAGGGGAAAGCAATGAGCAGTTCTTC
TRBJ1-3	once	-	TRBV10-3	CAISDRAGNTIYF	TGTGCCATCAGTGACAGGGCTGGAAACACCATATATTTT
TRBJ2-1	-	-	TRBV30	CAWSYATSSYNEQFF	TGTGCCTGGAGTTACGCTACCTCCTCCTACAATGAGCAGTTCTTC
TRBJ1-3	-	-	TRBV7-2	CASSLATGGNTIYF	TGTGCCAGCAGCTTAGCGACGGGTGGAAACACCATATATTTT
TRBJ1-2	-	-	TRBV7-2	CASSFDRGFGGYTF	TGTGCCAGCAGCTTTGATAGGGGGTTCGGGGGCTACACCTTC
TRBJ2-7	-	-	TRBV19	CASSKGKAYEQYF	TGTGCCAGTAGTAAGGGGAAGGCCTACGAGCAGTACTTC
TRBJ1-2	-	TRBD1	TRBV5-1	CASSTETGGGYTF	TGCGCCAGCAGCACTGAGACAGGGGGCGGCTACACCTTC
TRBJ2-2	-	-	TRBV2	CASRGRMNTGELFF	TGTGCCAGCAGGGGCAGAATGAACACCGGGGAGCTGTTTTTT
TRBJ1-2	-	TRBD1	TRBV7-8	CASSLAGTGGYGYTF	TGTGCCAGCAGCTTAGCGGGTACAGGGGGCTATGGCTACACCTTC
TRBJ1-6	-	TRBD1	TRBV7-9	CASMTGSSYNSPLHF	TGTGCCAGCATGACAGGGAGCTCCTATAATTCACCCCTCCACTTT
TRBJ1-1	-	-	TRBV11-2	CASNPVARTEAFF	TGTGCCAGCAACCCGGTAGCTCGGACTGAAGCTTTCTTT
TRBJ1-4	-	-	TRBV30	CASQGLDEKLFF	TGTGCCAGCCAGGGATTGGATGAAAAACTGTTTTTT
TRBJ2-2	-	TRBD2	TRBV6-5	CASSPGTRATGELFF	TGTGCCAGCAGCCCCGGGACTAGGGCTACCGGGGAGCTGTTTTTT
TRBJ1-5	-	-	TRBV18	CASSRSRIDQPQHF	TGTGCCAGCTCACGGAGTCGTATCGATCAGCCCCAGCATTTT
TRBJ1-1	-	TRBD1	TRBV18	CASSPISATGGWNTEAFF	TGTGCCAGCTCACCAATATCGGCAACAGGGGGCTGGAACACTGAAGCTTTCTTT
TRBJ1-1	-	-	TRBV27	CASSPRQYTEAFF	TGTGCCAGCAGTCCCCGACAGTACACTGAAGCTTTCTTT
TRBJ2-3	-	TRBD2	TRBV4-3	CASSQHTGTSGTDTQYF	TGCGCCAGCAGCCAGCATACCGGGACTAGCGGAACAGATACGCAGTATTTT
TRBJ2-1	few	-	TRBV4-1	CASSHDSGLIGQFF	TGCGCCAGCAGCCACGACAGCGGGCTAATCGGGCAGTTCTTC
TRBJ2-1	-	TRBD2	TRBV7-2	CASSSYSGGSYNEQFF	TGTGCCAGCAGCTCATACAGCGGGGGGTCTTACAATGAGCAGTTCTTC
TRBJ1-6	-	-	TRBV6-5	CASSTSRLNRALHF	TGTGCCAGCAGCACTTCCAGGTTGAACAGGGCCCTCCACTTT
TRBJ2-7	once	TRBD2	TRBV19	CASSIVAGELFEQYF	TGTGCCAGTAGTATTGTGGCGGGAGAGTTGTTCGAGCAGTACTTC
TRBJ2-1	-	TRBD1	TRBV14	CASSQDWDRGYNEQFF	TGTGCCAGCAGCCAAGATTGGGACAGGGGATACAATGAGCAGTTCTTC
TRBJ2-1	-	TRBD2	TRBV2	CASSLAGGVYNEQFF	TGTGCCAGCAGTCTAGCGGGGGGGGTATACAATGAGCAGTTCTTC
TRBJ1-6	-	-	TRBV7-9	CASSLQGMGPLHF	TGTGCCAGCAGCTTACAGGGGATGGGACCCCTCCACTTT
TRBJ1-6	few	-	TRBV5-1	CASSWDKTNSPLHF	TGCGCCAGCAGCTGGGACAAGACTAATTCACCCCTCCACTTT
TRBJ2-2	-	-	TRBV24-1	CATSDPGHPTGELFF	TGTGCCACCAGTGACCCGGGACACCCCACCGGGGAGCTGTTTTTT
TRBJ2-2	-	TRBD1	TRBV29-1	CSVDGDRGTGELFF	TGCAGCGTTGACGGGGACAGGGGGACCGGGGAGCTGTTTTTT
TRBJ1-1	once	TRBD1	TRBV7-9	CASSLGAGGGMNTEAFF	TGTGCCAGCAGCTTAGGGGCAGGGGGCGGAATGAACACTGAAGCTTTCTTT
TRBJ2-1	few	TRBD2	TRBV2	CASSEGTSVLDEQFF	TGTGCCAGCAGTGAAGGGACTAGTGTCCTCGATGAGCAGTTCTTC
TRBJ1-4	-	-	TRBV9	CASSVSPNEKLFF	TGTGCCAGCAGCGTAAGCCCTAATGAAAAACTGTTTTTT
TRBJ1-2	-	-	TRBV7-8	CASSLVPGHNGYTF	TGTGCCAGCAGCTTAGTGCCAGGCCATAATGGCTACACCTTC
TRBJ2-5	-	-	TRBV5-4	CASTPGPRETQYF	TGTGCCAGCACCCCGGGTCCGCGGGAGACCCAGTACTTC
TRBJ2-7	-	-	TRBV11-3	CASSLGQTYEQYF	TGTGCCAGCAGCTTAGGACAGACCTACGAGCAGTACTTC
TRBJ1-2	few	-	TRBV6-5	CASSYQISGMNYGYTF	TGTGCCAGCAGTTACCAAATATCCGGGATGAACTATGGCTACACCTTC
TRBJ1-5	few	TRBD1	TRBV28	CASSSPGQGFTGNQPQHF	TGTGCCAGCAGTTCCCCGGGACAGGGGTTTACGGGCAATCAGCCCCAGCATTTT
TRBJ1-4	-	-	TRBV5-5	CASSPQWGGEKLFF	TGTGCCAGCAGTCCTCAGTGGGGAGGTGAAAAACTGTTTTTT
TRBJ2-1	-	TRBD2	TRBV28	CASSRLAGRTSYNEQFF	TGTGCCAGCAGCCGACTAGCGGGGCGAACCTCCTACAATGAGCAGTTCTTC
TRBJ2-1	-	-	TRBV11-2	CASSGWGLGEDEQFF	TGTGCCAGCAGCGGGTGGGGACTTGGAGAGGATGAGCAGTTCTTC
TRBJ2-5	-	-	TRBV2	CASSKLAEASETQYF	TGTGCCAGCAGTAAACTAGCAGAGGCGTCAGAGACCCAGTACTTC
TRBJ1-2	-	-	TRBV2	CASSDTTAYGYTF	TGTGCCAGCAGTGACACGACAGCCTATGGCTACACCTTC
TRBJ2-1	-	-	TRBV7-9	CASSQAGYNEQFF	TGTGCCAGCAGCCAAGCAGGGTACAATGAGCAGTTCTTC
TRBJ2-1	-	TRBD1	TRBV29-1	CSGGDRAKYNEQFF	TGCAGCGGGGGGGACAGGGCGAAATACAATGAGCAGTTCTTC
TRBJ1-1	-	-	TRBV5-4	CAGQRGRGTEAFF	TGTGCCGGCCAGCGGGGGAGGGGCACTGAAGCTTTCTTT
TRBJ2-2	many	-	TRBV3-1/TRBV3-2	CASSQYHTGTGELFF	TGTGCCAGCAGCCAATATCATACGGGCACCGGGGAGCTGTTTTTT
TRBJ2-3	-	-	TRBV15	CATSRDNALGDTQYF	TGTGCCACCAGCAGAGATAACGCCCTAGGAGATACGCAGTATTTT
TRBJ2-2	-	-	TRBV5-1	CASSPRQRDTGELFF	TGCGCCAGCAGCCCGCGACAGAGAGACACCGGGGAGCTGTTTTTT
TRBJ1-2	-	TRBD1	TRBV2	CASSEGTGVYGYTF	TGTGCCAGCAGTGAAGGGACAGGGGTCTATGGCTACACCTTC
TRBJ1-1	-	-	TRBV5-1	CASRRGGVNTEAFF	TGCGCCAGCAGGAGAGGGGGAGTGAACACTGAAGCTTTCTTT
TRBJ2-1	-	-	TRBV6-1	CASSELTSRNNEQFF	TGTGCCAGCAGTGAACTAACGTCCAGGAACAATGAGCAGTTCTTC
TRBJ2-2	few	TRBD1	TRBV5-1	CASSPGTGVTGELFF	TGCGCCAGCAGCCCAGGGACAGGCGTCACCGGGGAGCTGTTTTTT
TRBJ2-7	-	TRBD1	TRBV10-1	CASSDFWDRVSFLPYEQYF	TGCGCCAGCAGTGATTTTTGGGACAGGGTCTCCTTTTTACCCTACGAGCAGTACTTC
TRBJ1-1	-	-	TRBV7-9	CASSFTGKGDGTEAFF	TGTGCCAGCAGCTTTACAGGGAAGGGTGACGGCACTGAAGCTTTCTTT